A selection of T cell receptor beta chains follows, all from one sample in a study of T cell responses to AZD1222 COVID-19 vaccine. Profiling relied on immunoSEQ multiplex PCR, and the TCRdb table lists in-frame clones only, not all of them. The table shows roughly 130,000 clones, with around 90% occurring only once. Sequenced here: peripheral blood, sampled on day 0 of AZD1222 vaccination. Receptor source: an adult in good health. CDR3s include the opening cysteine and the closing phenylalanine or tryptophan. The D gene is left open where the match is weak. Expanded clones get a size class; other rows say once, few or many, or leave the size out.

j_gene | d_gene | abundance | v_gene | CDR3nt | CDR3aa
TRBJ2-6 | . | . | TRBV6-4 | TGTGCCAGCAGTGAAAATTCTGGGGCCAACGTCCTGACTTTC | CASSENSGANVLTF
TRBJ1-1 | . | . | TRBV13 | TGTGCCAGCAGCTTAATTGGGGGAACTGAAGCTTTCTTT | CASSLIGGTEAFF
TRBJ2-2 | . | . | TRBV15 | TGTGCCACCAGCAGAGATCAAGGGGCGAACACCGGGGAGCTGTTTTTT | CATSRDQGANTGELFF
TRBJ1-1 | . | . | TRBV7-9 | TGTGCCAGCAGCTTAATAGCGACAGGAGAAGCTTTCTTT | CASSLIATGEAFF
TRBJ2-4 | . | . | TRBV5-1 | TGCGCCAGCAGCTGGGCAGGGGCAGACATTCAGTACTTC | CASSWAGADIQYF
TRBJ1-2 | . | . | TRBV25-1 | TGTGCCACCCAGGGTTACTATGGCTACACCTTC | CATQGYYGYTF
TRBJ2-3 | . | . | TRBV14 | TGTGCCAGCAGCCTAGAGAGAGGGACAACTATCACAGATACGCAGTATTTT | CASSLERGTTITDTQYF
TRBJ1-1 | TRBD1 | . | TRBV11-2 | TGTGCCAGCAGCCCAGGGGACAGGGGGCCGACTGAAGCTTTCTTT | CASSPGDRGPTEAFF
TRBJ2-3 | TRBD2 | . | TRBV7-2 | TGTGCCAGCAGCCCGGGGACTAGCGGGGATACGCAGTATTTT | CASSPGTSGDTQYF
TRBJ2-7 | . | . | TRBV6-5 | TGTGCCAGCAGTTCGGGACGCAGCTACGAGCAGTACTTC | CASSSGRSYEQYF
TRBJ2-7 | TRBD1 | . | TRBV28 | TGTGCCAGCAGTTCCTGGACAGGCGCCACCTACGAGCAGTACTTC | CASSSWTGATYEQYF
TRBJ1-3 | . | . | TRBV5-1 | TGCGCCAGCAGCGCCTACTCTGGAAACACCATATATTTT | CASSAYSGNTIYF
TRBJ2-3 | . | . | TRBV6-5 | TGTGCCAGCAGTCGCGAGGGGGTCCGCACAGATACGCAGTATTTT | CASSREGVRTDTQYF
TRBJ2-7 | . | few | TRBV5-6 | TGTGCCAGCAGCAAGGACCATGCTTACGAGCAGTACTTC | CASSKDHAYEQYF
TRBJ2-1 | TRBD2 | . | TRBV4-1 | TGCGCCAGCAGCACCCCGGGACTAGCGAATGAGCAGTTCTTC | CASSTPGLANEQFF
TRBJ1-1 | TRBD1 | . | TRBV4-3 | TGCGCCAGCAGCCAACAGGGGGCGCTCACTGAAGCTTTCTTT | CASSQQGALTEAFF
TRBJ2-5 | . | . | TRBV6-5 | TGTGCCAGCAGTTATACAAGGGCTGGGGGAGAGACCCAGTACTTC | CASSYTRAGGETQYF
TRBJ1-5 | . | . | TRBV29-1 | TGCAGCGCCACGTGGGGGCTGAATCAGCCCCAGCATTTT | CSATWGLNQPQHF
TRBJ1-5 | . | few | TRBV7-6 | TGTGCCAGCAGCTTAGCTGCAGGGATGGGGAATCAGCCCCAGCATTTT | CASSLAAGMGNQPQHF
TRBJ2-6 | . | few | TRBV7-9 | TGTGCCAGCAGCTTGGCGGGCTCAAGCTCTGGGGCCAACGTCCTGACTTTC | CASSLAGSSSGANVLTF
TRBJ2-7 | . | . | TRBV5-1 | TGCGCCAGCAGCTCAACTGCAGGGCCGCTCGAGCAGTACTTC | CASSSTAGPLEQYF
TRBJ2-1 | . | . | TRBV5-6 | TGTGCCAGCAGCTTAGGGTTGTATGAGCAGTTCTTC | CASSLGLYEQFF
TRBJ1-3 | . | . | TRBV18 | TGTGCCAGCTCACCACCTGGACCTCTCCACATATATTTT | CASSPPGPLHIYF
TRBJ2-2 | TRBD1 | . | TRBV2 | TGTGCCAGCAGAGGACAGGCGGACGGGGAGCTGTTTTTT | CASRGQADGELFF
TRBJ2-1 | . | . | TRBV2 | TGTGCCAGCAGTGAAGAACAGGGAACCTACAATGAGCAGTTCTTC | CASSEEQGTYNEQFF
TRBJ1-1 | . | . | TRBV11-2 | TGTGCCAGCAGCTTAGTGGTGGGCTTGGGGGACGCTGAAGCTTTCTTT | CASSLVVGLGDAEAFF
TRBJ2-2 | . | . | TRBV7-3 | TGTGCCAGCAGCCAAGAGAACACCGGGGAGCTGTTTTTT | CASSQENTGELFF
TRBJ2-7 | TRBD1 | . | TRBV6-5 | TGTGCCAGCAGACTCCCGGGACAGGGGGGCTACGAGCAGTACTTC | CASRLPGQGGYEQYF
TRBJ1-2 | . | . | TRBV2 | TGTGCCAGCAGTGAAACAGGGTATTATGGCTACACCTTC | CASSETGYYGYTF
TRBJ2-1 | . | . | TRBV4-2 | TGTGCCAGCAGCCAAGCCGCTTGGGGGTACAATGAGCAGTTCTTC | CASSQAAWGYNEQFF
TRBJ2-1 | TRBD1 | . | TRBV10-3 | TGTGCCATCAGTGAGTCGATGGGACAGGGTCGGTCCGGCAATGAGCAGTTCTTC | CAISESMGQGRSGNEQFF